The T cell receptor beta chain described here comes from a study of Graves' ophthalmopathy and Graves' hyperthyroidism. The germline V and J ends were trimmed by 0 bases and 2 bases, with 8 bases remaining between them. The CDR3 runs to 16 residues. CDR3 regions of TCR beta were amplified from RNA transcripts. RT-PCR was first run with HTBI primers, then multiplex PCR in a second round. TCRdb re-derived calls from the multiplex PCR reads in MiXCR, one entry per CDR3 protein. The data contain about 170,000 distinct CDR3 sequences, 30% to 45% of them singletons. This clonotype was recorded many times. This TCR came from a woman aged 40 to 50 with Graves' ophthalmopathy. The chain links TRBV12-3 or TRBV12-4 to TRBJ1-6; tentative D call: TRBD1 (6 bases). The specimen sequenced was peripheral blood. This CDR3 reads CASSLAQGTYNSPLHF. The CDR3 DNA reads as TGTGCCAGCAGTTTAGCGCAGGGGACCTATAATTCACCCCTCCACTTT.